The sequence of this T cell receptor beta chain was determined in a study of graft-versus-host responses after intestinal transplantation. Assay used: immunoSEQ multiplex PCR; TCRdb lists only in-frame clones, some missing. The table has nearly 45,000 clones, roughly 90% seen once. The length of the CDR3 is 13 residues. Per the germline V gene, CDR1 is SGHRS and CDR2 is YFSETQ. The V gene lost 2 bases and the J gene lost 2 bases, with 8 bases spanning the gap. This sequence joins TRBV5-1 and TRBJ2-7; maybe TRBD1 (6 bases). This receptor was obtained from a human patient who received an intestinal transplant, so some T cells may come from the graft donor. The source material was PBMCs, sampled 524 days after transplant. The CDR3: CASSLPGAYEQYF. The CDR3 DNA reads as TGCGCCAGCAGCTTACCAGGGGCCTACGAGCAGTACTTC.